This entry concerns a single TCR beta chain. Antigen specificity is unknown. The data were obtained in a study of shared clonotypes between healthy human individuals. Study results and caveats: Estimated clonotype richness was generally higher in naive than memory subsets.

Germline V lookup: CDR1 SGDLS, CDR2 YYNGEE. The CDR3 spans 16 residues. The germline V and J ends were trimmed by 3 bases and 6 bases, with 19 bases remaining between them. Only CD45RO-negative cells positively selected for CCR7 counted as naive CD8 cells, so terminally differentiated effector memory CD45RA+ cells were excluded. Assay used: immunoSEQ multiplex PCR; TCRdb lists only in-frame clones, some missing. The profile shows about 2.1 million clones, over 85% of them singletons. The V and J genes are TRBV9 and TRBJ2-1, with D maybe TRBD1 (6 bases). This TCR was sampled from a man aged 18 to 30 in good health. Some clones in this sample may be carry-over from other donors' samples. Sequencing was performed on naive CD8+ T cells from PBMCs. Written as DNA, the CDR3 is TGTGCCAGCAGCGGCTCCGGGACACCCTACGGCAATGAGCAGTTCTTC. Protein sequence: CASSGSGTPYGNEQFF.